Following are 21 T cell receptor beta chains from one sample sequenced in a study of blood T cell repertoires in COVID-19. Assay used: immunoSEQ multiplex PCR; TCRdb lists only in-frame clones, some missing. The sample has 80,000 to 95,000 clones, around 86% seen once. Sequencing was done on a sample of peripheral blood. The receptors shown here come from an elderly woman with active or convalescent COVID-19.

The chain links TRBV7-2 to TRBJ1-1; D ambiguous. The CDR3 contains 14 residues. The germline CDR1 and CDR2 sequences are SGHTA and FQGNSA. The germline V and J ends were trimmed by 5 bases and 1 base, with 11 bases remaining between them. The CDR3 bases are TGTGCCAGCAGCCCTTCAGCGGGGAACACTGAAGCTTTCTTT. Amino acids: CASSPSAGNTEAFF. Complete variable domain (other parts from reference TRBV7-2 and TRBJ1-1): GAGVSQSPSNKVTEKGKDVELRCDPISGHTALYWYRQSLGQGLEFLIYFQGNSAPDKSGLPSDRFSAERTGGSVSTLTIQRTQQEDSAVYLCASSPSAGNTEAFFGQGTRLTVV.

The CDR3 is CASISGTGTKKLFF. The CDR3 coding sequence is TGTGCCAGCATTTCCGGGACAGGGACCAAAAAACTGTTTTTT. The genes are TRBV6-5 and TRBJ1-4; 9 nucleotides match TRBD1. Per germline, CDR1 MNHEY and CDR2 SVGAGI. V was clipped by 7 bases and J by 9 bases; unmatched bases: 9. The CDR3 has 14 amino acids.

This clone was detected a few times. The chain links TRBV5-1 to TRBJ2-1; TRBD2 aligns across 10 bases. J was trimmed by 4 bases and V by 0 bases; bases with no gene match: 10. This CDR3 has 18 amino acids. Germline lookup yields CDR1 SGHRS and CDR2 YFSETQ. The CDR3 region has the DNA TGCGCCAGCAGCTTGGCGACCAATGGACTAGCGGTGTACAATGAGCAGTTCTTC. Its translation: CASSLATNGLAVYNEQFF.

This rearrangement joins TRBV14 to TRBJ1-2; TRBD1 aligns across 7 bases. CDR3 size: 14 residues. V lost 1 base and J lost 4; bases outside the gene matches: 3. Germline CDR1 SGHDN, CDR2 FVKESK. The CDR3 is CASSQVQGTYGYTF. As DNA, the CDR3 is TGTGCCAGCAGCCAAGTACAGGGGACCTATGGCTACACCTTC.

V usage is TRBV9 and J usage is TRBJ2-7; 8 bases map to TRBD1. V shed 4 bases and J 1 base; nucleotides not matched to a gene: 13. Germline CDR1 is SGDLS and CDR2 is YYNGEE. The length of the CDR3 is 17 residues. CDR3 coding DNA: TGTGCCAGCAGCACGCCCCTACAGGGGGTCGGGTCCTACGAGCAGTACTTC. It is translated as CASSTPLQGVGSYEQYF.

The chain recombines TRBV4-3 with TRBJ1-3; D is perhaps TRBD1 (6 bases). Between the trimmed V and J ends, which lost 0 bases and 4 bases, there was a span of 13 bases. The CDR3 extends over 16 amino acids. Germline V gene sequence: CDR1 LGHNA, CDR2 YSLEER. This chain's CDR3 is CASSQDGGGVGNTIYF. CDR3 coding DNA: TGCGCCAGCAGCCAAGATGGTGGGGGCGTAGGAAACACCATATATTTT.

This clone was counted ten times or more. The chain carries TRBV5-1 and TRBJ2-2; D possibly corresponds to TRBD1 (5 bases). CDR3 length equals 15 residues. Germline loops: CDR1 SGHRS, CDR2 YFSETQ. V dropped 0 bases and J dropped 1 base, with 7 bases sitting between them. In DNA form, the CDR3 reads TGCGCCAGCAGCTTGGCAGACAGGAACACCGGGGAGCTGTTTTTT. Translation gives CASSLADRNTGELFF.

This chain joins TRBV18 and TRBJ2-3; maybe TRBD1 (7 bases). Trimming left V 0 bases short and J 4 bases short, with 14 bases between. Germline lookup yields CDR1 KGHSH and CDR2 LQKENI. This CDR3 has 16 residues. The CDR3 DNA is TGTGCCAGCTCACCACCGACAGGGACTTTATCAGATACGCAGTATTTT. Its protein is CASSPPTGTLSDTQYF. The whole variable domain, filled in from reference TRBV18 and TRBJ2-3, reads NAGVMQNPRHLVRRRGQEARLRCSPMKGHSHVYWYRQLPEEGLKFMVYLQKENIIDESGMPKERFSAEFPKEGPSILRIQQVVRGDSAAYFCASSPPTGTLSDTQYFGPGTRLTVL.

The gene calls are TRBV7-9 and TRBJ1-1, with D hard to call. The germline V gene encodes CDR1 SEHNR and CDR2 FQNEAQ (reference sequence). The CDR3 has 14 residues. Trimming took 1 base from V and 2 from J, leaving 8 bases between them. The CDR3, as DNA: TGTGCCAGCAGCTTAGGCCCGGGAAACACTGAAGCTTTCTTT. Encoded protein: CASSLGPGNTEAFF. Complete variable domain (other parts from reference TRBV7-9 and TRBJ1-1): DTGVSQNPRHKITKRGQNVTFRCDPISEHNRLYWYRQTLGQGPEFLTYFQNEAQLEKSRLLSDRFSAERPKGSFSTLEIQRTEQGDSAMYLCASSLGPGNTEAFFGQGTRLTVV.

This chain uses TRBV9 with TRBJ2-3; D is possibly TRBD2 (6 bases). The length of the CDR3 is 14 residues. Germline V lookup: CDR1 SGDLS, CDR2 YYNGEE. The germline V and J ends were trimmed by 2 bases and 4 bases, with 11 bases remaining between them. The CDR3 loop is CASSVAGSADTQYF. The CDR3 nucleotides read TGTGCCAGCAGCGTTGCGGGGTCAGCAGATACGCAGTATTTT. Full variable domain (remainder filled in from reference TRBV9 and TRBJ2-3): DSGVTQTPKHLITATGQRVTLRCSPRSGDLSVYWYQQSLDQGLQFLIQYYNGEERAKGNILERFSAQQFPDLHSELNLSSLELGDSALYFCASSVAGSADTQYFGPGTRLTVL.

The count of this clone is one. This chain links TRBV5-1 with TRBJ1-1; D might be TRBD1 (6 bases). The V and J ends lost 1 base and 3 bases respectively, with 10 bases between them. The CDR3 contains 14 residues. Germline V gives CDR1 SGHRS, CDR2 YFSETQ. The CDR3 spells CASSLSGGYTEAFF. The CDR3 coding sequence is TGCGCCAGCAGCTTGTCGGGGGGCTACACTGAAGCTTTCTTT.

The rearrangement links TRBV5-6 to TRBJ2-1, with D perhaps TRBD2 (7 bases). Germline CDR1 reads SGHDT; CDR2 reads YYEEEE. This CDR3 has 14 amino acids. V was pared by 2 bases and J by 6 bases, with 12 bases between. CDR3 DNA sequence: TGTGCCAGCAGCTTAGGTGGGGGGGCCAATGAGCAGTTCTTC. Translation: CASSLGGGANEQFF.

The chain carries TRBV2 and TRBJ1-2; TRBD1 aligns across 12 bases. CDR3 length equals 13 residues. Germline V gene lookup returns CDR1 SNHLY and CDR2 FYNNEI. The CDR3 region is CARMGQGANGYTF. As DNA, the CDR3 is TGTGCTCGAATGGGACAGGGGGCAAATGGCTACACCTTC.

The rearrangement uses TRBV27 and TRBJ2-5; perhaps TRBD2 as D (5 bases). The germline gives CDR1 MNHEY, CDR2 SMNVEV (reference sequence). Between the trimmed V and J ends, which lost 6 bases and 1 base, there was a span of 6 bases. The CDR3 runs 12 residues. CDR3 DNA sequence: TGTGCCAGCAGCAGCGGCCAAGAGACCCAGTACTTC. Its protein is CASSSGQETQYF.

The V and J genes are TRBV2 and TRBJ2-7; the D gene is possibly TRBD1 (5 bases). CDR3 length equals 14 residues. Germline V lookup: CDR1 SNHLY, CDR2 FYNNEI. V was cut by 6 bases and J by 0 bases, with 12 bases left in between. CDR3 coding DNA: TGTGCCAGCAGGCCAGACAGCTACTCCTACGAGCAGTACTTC. It specifies CASRPDSYSYEQYF.

V is TRBV4-3 and J is TRBJ1-2; D is unclear. The CDR3 is 15 residues long. Trimming pared 0 bases from V and 8 bases from J, leaving 16 bases between. Per germline, CDR1 LGHNA and CDR2 YSLEER. This CDR3 reads CASSQDRGSGGGYTF. The CDR3 DNA follows: TGCGCCAGCAGCCAAGATCGAGGGTCGGGCGGGGGCTACACCTTC.

The J gene is TRBJ2-3, the V gene TRBV3-1 (or the pseudogene TRBV3-2); TRBD2 aligns across 8 bases. Germline V lookup: CDR1 LGHDT, CDR2 YNNKEL (reference sequence). The CDR3 runs to 17 residues. Unmatched junction bases numbered 8, after V lost 1 base and J lost 2 bases. CDR3 loop: CASSQVSTSAYTDTQYF. The CDR3 coding sequence is TGTGCCAGCAGCCAAGTATCGACTAGCGCCTACACAGATACGCAGTATTTT.

The chain couples TRBV10-2 to TRBJ1-5; 7 nucleotides align to TRBD1. Trimming took 5 bases from V and 0 from J; bases not matched to a gene: 10. This CDR3 is 17 amino acids long. Germline CDR1 reads WSHSY; CDR2 reads SAAADI. CDR3 sequence reads: CASSRDRPRYSNQPQHF. As DNA, the CDR3 is TGCGCCAGCAGTCGGGACAGACCCCGTTATAGCAATCAGCCCCAGCATTTT.

The chain joins TRBV5-4 to TRBJ2-5, with D tentatively TRBD2 (6 bases). The CDR3 totals 16 residues. The V end lost 4 bases, the J end lost 0 bases, and 16 bases lay between the germline ends. Germline V lookup: CDR1 SGHNT, CDR2 YYREEE (reference sequence). The CDR3 is CASSHPTSSNQETQYF. CDR3 bases: TGTGCCAGCAGCCATCCTACTAGCTCTAACCAAGAGACCCAGTACTTC. The variable domain in full, completed from reference TRBV5-4 and TRBJ2-5, reads ETGVTQSPTHLIKTRGQQVTLRCSSQSGHNTVSWYQQALGQGPQFIFQYYREEENGRGNFPPRFSGLQFPNYSSELNVNALELDDSALYLCASSHPTSSNQETQYFGPGTRLLVL.

The chain has TRBV6-5 and TRBJ1-3; D is uncertain. The CDR3 length is 13 residues. Trimming removed 7 bases at V and 0 bases at J, with 7 bases between. Germline-derived CDR1 and CDR2 are MNHEY and SVGAGI. CDR3 in DNA: TGTGCCAGCATCGCGGGCTCTGGAAACACCATATATTTT. This codes for CASIAGSGNTIYF.

This clone was seen more than once but under ten times. The chain combines TRBV7-3 with TRBJ1-5; D is possibly TRBD1 (5 bases). V was clipped by 5 bases and J by 6 bases, with 11 bases between them. The CDR3 extends over 13 amino acids. From germline, CDR1 is SGHTA and CDR2 FQGTGA. This CDR3 is CASSPTGGQPQHF. The CDR3 region has the DNA TGTGCCAGCAGCCCAACGGGGGGTCAGCCCCAGCATTTT. Combining the CDR3 with reference TRBV7-3 and TRBJ1-5 gives the whole variable domain GAGVSQTPSNKVTEKGKYVELRCDPISGHTALYWYRQSLGQGPEFLIYFQGTGAADDSGLPNDRFFAVRPEGSVSTLKIQRTERGDSAVYLCASSPTGGQPQHFGDGTRLSIL.